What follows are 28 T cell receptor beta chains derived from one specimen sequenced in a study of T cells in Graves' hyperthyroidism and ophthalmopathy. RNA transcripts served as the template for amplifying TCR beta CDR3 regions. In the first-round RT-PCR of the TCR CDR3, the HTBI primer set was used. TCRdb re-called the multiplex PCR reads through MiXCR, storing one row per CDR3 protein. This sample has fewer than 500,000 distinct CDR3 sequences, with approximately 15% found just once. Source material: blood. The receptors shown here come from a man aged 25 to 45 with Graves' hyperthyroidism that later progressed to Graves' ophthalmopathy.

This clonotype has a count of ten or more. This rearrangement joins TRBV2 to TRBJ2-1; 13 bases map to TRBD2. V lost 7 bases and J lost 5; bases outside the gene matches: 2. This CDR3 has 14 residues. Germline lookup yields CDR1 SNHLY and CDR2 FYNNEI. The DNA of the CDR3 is TGTGCCAGCATTGGACTAGCGGGGGACAATGAGCAGTTCTTC. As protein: CASIGLAGDNEQFF.

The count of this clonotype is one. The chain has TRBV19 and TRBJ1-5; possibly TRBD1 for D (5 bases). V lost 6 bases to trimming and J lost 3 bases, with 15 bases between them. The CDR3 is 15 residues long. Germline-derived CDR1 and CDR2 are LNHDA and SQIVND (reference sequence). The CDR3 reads CASSFGGTDNQPQHF. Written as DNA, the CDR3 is TGTGCCAGTAGCTTCGGGGGGACGGACAATCAGCCCCAGCATTTT.

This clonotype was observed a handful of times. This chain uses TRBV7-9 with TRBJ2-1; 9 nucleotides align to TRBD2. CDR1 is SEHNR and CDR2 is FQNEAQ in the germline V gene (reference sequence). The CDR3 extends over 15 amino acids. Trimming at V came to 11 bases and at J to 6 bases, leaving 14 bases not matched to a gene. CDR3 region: CAASAAGGPGNEQFF. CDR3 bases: TGTGCCGCCTCTGCGGCGGGGGGGCCCGGCAATGAGCAGTTCTTC. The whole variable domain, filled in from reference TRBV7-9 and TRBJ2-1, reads DTGVSQNPRHKITKRGQNVTFRCDPISEHNRLYWYRQTLGQGPEFLTYFQNEAQLEKSRLLSDRFSAERPKGSFSTLEIQRTEQGDSAMYLCAASAAGGPGNEQFFGPGTRLTVL.

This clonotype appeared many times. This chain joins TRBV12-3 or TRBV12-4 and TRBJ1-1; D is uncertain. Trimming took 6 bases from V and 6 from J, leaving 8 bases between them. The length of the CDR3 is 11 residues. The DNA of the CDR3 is TGTGCCAGCAGCCCTATGTCTGAAGCTTTCTTT. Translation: CASSPMSEAFF.

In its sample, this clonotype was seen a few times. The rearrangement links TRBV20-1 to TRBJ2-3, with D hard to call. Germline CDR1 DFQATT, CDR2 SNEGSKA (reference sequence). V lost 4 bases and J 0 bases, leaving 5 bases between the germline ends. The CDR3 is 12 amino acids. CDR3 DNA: TGCAGTGCTAATGACAGCACAGATACGCAGTATTTT. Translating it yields CSANDSTDTQYF.

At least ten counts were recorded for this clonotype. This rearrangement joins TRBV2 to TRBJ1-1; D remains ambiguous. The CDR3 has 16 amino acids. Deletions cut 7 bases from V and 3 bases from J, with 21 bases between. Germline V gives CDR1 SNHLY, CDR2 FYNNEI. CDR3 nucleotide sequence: TGTGCCAGCACTCCCGTGAGATCCCAACGACACACTGAAGCTTTCTTT. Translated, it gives CASTPVRSQRHTEAFF.

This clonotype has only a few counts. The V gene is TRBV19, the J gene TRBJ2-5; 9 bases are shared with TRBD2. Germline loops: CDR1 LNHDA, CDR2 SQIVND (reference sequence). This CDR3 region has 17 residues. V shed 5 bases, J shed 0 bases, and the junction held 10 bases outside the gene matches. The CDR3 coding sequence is TGTGCCAGTAGTTATGAGCGGGGGGACGCCGACCAAGAGACCCAGTACTTC. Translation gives CASSYERGDADQETQYF.

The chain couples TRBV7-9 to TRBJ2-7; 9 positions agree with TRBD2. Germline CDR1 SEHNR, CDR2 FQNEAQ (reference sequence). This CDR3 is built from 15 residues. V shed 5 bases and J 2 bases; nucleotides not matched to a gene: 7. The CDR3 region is CASSLAGGATYEQYF. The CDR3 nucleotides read TGTGCCAGCAGCCTGGCGGGGGGGGCTACCTACGAGCAGTACTTC.

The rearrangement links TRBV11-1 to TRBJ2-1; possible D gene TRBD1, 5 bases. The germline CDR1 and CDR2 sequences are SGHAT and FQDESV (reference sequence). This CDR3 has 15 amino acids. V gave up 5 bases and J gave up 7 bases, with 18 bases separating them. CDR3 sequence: CASSPQRGTPNEQFF. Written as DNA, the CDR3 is TGTGCCAGCAGCCCCCAAAGGGGCACTCCTAATGAGCAGTTCTTC.

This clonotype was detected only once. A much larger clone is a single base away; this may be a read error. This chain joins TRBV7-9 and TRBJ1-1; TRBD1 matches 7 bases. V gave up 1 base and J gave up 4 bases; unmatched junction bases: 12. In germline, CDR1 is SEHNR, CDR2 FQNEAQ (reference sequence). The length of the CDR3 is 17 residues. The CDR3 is CASSLERGRGVVTEAFF. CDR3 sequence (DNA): TGTGCCAGCAGCTTAGAGAGGGGGCGCGGGGTCGTCACTGAAGCTTTCTTT.

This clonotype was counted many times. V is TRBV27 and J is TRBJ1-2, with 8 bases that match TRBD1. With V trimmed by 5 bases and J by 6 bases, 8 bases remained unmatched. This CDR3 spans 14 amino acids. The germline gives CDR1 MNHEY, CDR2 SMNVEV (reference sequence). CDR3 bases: TGTGCCAGCAGTGATTCAGGGGGCTATCATGGCTACACCTTC. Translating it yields CASSDSGGYHGYTF.

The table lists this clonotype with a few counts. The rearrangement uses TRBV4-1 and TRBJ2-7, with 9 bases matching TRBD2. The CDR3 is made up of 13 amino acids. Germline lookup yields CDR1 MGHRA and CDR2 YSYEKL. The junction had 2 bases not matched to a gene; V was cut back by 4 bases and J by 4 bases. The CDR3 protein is CASSRTSAYEQYF. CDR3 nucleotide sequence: TGCGCCAGCAGCCGGACTAGCGCGTACGAGCAGTACTTC.

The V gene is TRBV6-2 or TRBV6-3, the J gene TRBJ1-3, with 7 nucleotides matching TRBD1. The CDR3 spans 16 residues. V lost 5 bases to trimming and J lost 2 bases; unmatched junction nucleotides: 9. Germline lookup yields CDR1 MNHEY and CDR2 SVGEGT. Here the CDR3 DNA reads TGTGCCAGCAGTACGAACCCAGGGGGGACTGGAAACACCATATATTTT. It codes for CASSTNPGGTGNTIYF.

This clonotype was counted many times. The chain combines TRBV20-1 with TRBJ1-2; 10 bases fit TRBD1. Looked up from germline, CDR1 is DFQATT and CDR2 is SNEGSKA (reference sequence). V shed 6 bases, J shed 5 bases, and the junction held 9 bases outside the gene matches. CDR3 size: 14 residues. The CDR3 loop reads CSAPKGQGMYGYTF. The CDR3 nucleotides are TGCAGTGCCCCGAAGGGACAGGGGATGTATGGCTACACCTTC.

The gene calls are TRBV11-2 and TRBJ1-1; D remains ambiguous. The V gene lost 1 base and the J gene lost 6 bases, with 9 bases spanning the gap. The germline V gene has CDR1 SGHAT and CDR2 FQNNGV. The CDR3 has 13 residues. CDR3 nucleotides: TGTGCCAGCAGCTTAGGGGCATCCTCTGAAGCTTTCTTT. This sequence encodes CASSLGASSEAFF.

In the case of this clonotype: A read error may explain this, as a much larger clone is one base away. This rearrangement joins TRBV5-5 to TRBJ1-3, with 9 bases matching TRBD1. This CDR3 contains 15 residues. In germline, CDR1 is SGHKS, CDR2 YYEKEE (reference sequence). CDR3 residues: CVSSQTGGSGNTIYF. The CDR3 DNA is TGTGTCAGCAGCCAGACAGGGGGCTCTGGAAACACCATATATTTT.

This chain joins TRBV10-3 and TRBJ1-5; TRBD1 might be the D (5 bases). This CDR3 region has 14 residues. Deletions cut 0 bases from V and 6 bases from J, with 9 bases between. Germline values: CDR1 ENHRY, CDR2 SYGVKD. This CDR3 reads CAISESGGGQPQHF. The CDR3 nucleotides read TGTGCCATCAGTGAGTCGGGGGGAGGTCAGCCCCAGCATTTT.

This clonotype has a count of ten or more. CDR3 sequence: CASRSPLAGDLDTQYF. CDR3 coding DNA: TGTGCCAGCCGCTCACCACTAGCGGGGGACCTAGATACGCAGTATTTT. The chain links TRBV28 to TRBJ2-3; 11 bases are a match to TRBD2. Per germline, CDR1 MDHEN and CDR2 SYDVKM. This CDR3 spans 16 amino acids. After removal of 8 bases from V and 5 bases from J, the junction contained 12 bases not matched to a gene.

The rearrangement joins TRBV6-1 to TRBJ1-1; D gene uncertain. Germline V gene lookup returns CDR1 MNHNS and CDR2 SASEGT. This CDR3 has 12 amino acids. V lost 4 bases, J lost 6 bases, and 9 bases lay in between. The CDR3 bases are TGTGCCAGCAGTGGGGTGTCAGCTGAAGCTTTCTTT. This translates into CASSGVSAEAFF.

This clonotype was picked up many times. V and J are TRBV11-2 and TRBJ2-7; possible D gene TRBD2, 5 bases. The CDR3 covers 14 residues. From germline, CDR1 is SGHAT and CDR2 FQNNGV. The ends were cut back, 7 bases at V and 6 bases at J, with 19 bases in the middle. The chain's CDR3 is CASIQSGRAGEQYF. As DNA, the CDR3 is TGTGCCAGCATCCAATCCGGGCGGGCCGGCGAGCAGTACTTC.

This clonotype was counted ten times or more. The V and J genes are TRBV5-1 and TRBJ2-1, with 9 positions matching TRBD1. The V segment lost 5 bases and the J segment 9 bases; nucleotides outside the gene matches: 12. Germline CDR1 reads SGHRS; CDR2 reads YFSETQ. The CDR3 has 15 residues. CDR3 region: CASSTPGQGFGEQFF. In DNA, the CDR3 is TGCGCCAGCAGTACTCCGGGACAGGGTTTCGGTGAGCAGTTCTTC.

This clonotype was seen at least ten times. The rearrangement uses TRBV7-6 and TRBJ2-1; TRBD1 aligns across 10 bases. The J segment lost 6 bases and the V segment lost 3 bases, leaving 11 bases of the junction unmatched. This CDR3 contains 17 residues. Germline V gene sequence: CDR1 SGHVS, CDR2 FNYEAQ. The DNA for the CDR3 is TGTGCCAGCAGCTTGGCTGTGGGGGACAGGGGAGGCAATGAGCAGTTCTTC. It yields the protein CASSLAVGDRGGNEQFF.

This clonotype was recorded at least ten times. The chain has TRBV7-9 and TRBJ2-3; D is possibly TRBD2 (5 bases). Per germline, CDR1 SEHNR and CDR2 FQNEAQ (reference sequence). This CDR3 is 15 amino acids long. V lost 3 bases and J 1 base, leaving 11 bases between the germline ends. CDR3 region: CASSFTRSGTDTQYF. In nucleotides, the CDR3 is TGTGCCAGCAGCTTTACTAGAAGTGGCACAGATACGCAGTATTTT. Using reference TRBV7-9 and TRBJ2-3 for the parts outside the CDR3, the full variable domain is DTGVSQNPRHKITKRGQNVTFRCDPISEHNRLYWYRQTLGQGPEFLTYFQNEAQLEKSRLLSDRFSAERPKGSFSTLEIQRTEQGDSAMYLCASSFTRSGTDTQYFGPGTRLTVL.

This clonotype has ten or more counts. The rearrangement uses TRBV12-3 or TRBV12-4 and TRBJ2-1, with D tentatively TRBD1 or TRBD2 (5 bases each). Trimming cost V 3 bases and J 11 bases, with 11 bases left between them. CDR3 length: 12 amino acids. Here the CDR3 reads CASSFGTAKQFF. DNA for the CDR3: TGTGCCAGCAGTTTCGGGACGGCAAAGCAGTTCTTC.

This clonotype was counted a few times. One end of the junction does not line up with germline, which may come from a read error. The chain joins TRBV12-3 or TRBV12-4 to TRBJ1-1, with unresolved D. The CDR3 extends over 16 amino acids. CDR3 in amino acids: CASPVPAQPMNTEASF. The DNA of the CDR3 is TGTGCCAGCCCCGTACCCGCACAGCCAATGAACACTGAAGCTTCCTTT.

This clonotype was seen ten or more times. This CDR3 is CASSARTGILRAPYNEQFF. DNA of the CDR3: TGTGCCAGCAGTGCCAGGACAGGGATACTAAGAGCCCCTTACAATGAGCAGTTCTTC. This chain uses TRBV6-1 with TRBJ2-1, with 8 bases that match TRBD1. The junction had 18 bases not matched to a gene; V was cut back by 4 bases and J by 4 bases. The CDR3 is 19 residues long. Germline loops: CDR1 MNHNS, CDR2 SASEGT.

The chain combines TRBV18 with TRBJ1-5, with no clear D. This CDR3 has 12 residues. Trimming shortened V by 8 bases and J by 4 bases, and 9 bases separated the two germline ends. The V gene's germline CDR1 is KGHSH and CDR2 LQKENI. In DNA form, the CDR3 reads TGTGCCAGCGGCTCGGATAATCAGCCCCAGCATTTT. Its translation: CASGSDNQPQHF.

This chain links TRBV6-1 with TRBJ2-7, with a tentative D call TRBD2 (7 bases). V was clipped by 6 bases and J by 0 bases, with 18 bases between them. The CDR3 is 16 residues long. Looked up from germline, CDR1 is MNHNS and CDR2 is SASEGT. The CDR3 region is CASSRGAGDRSYEQYF. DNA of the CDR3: TGTGCCAGCAGCCGGGGGGCGGGGGATCGCTCCTACGAGCAGTACTTC.